The 15 T cell receptor beta chains below were found in one sample sequenced in a study of blood T cell repertoires in COVID-19. Clones were sequenced by immunoSEQ multiplex PCR, and TCRdb holds only the in-frame ones, with some missing. The table records around 250,000 clones, approximately 80% of them present only once. Material for sequencing was peripheral blood. Receptors originate from a young man who had recovered from COVID-19.

This clone was recorded only once. The chain joins TRBV7-3 to TRBJ2-7, with D possibly being TRBD2 (6 bases). CDR1 SGHTA and CDR2 FQGTGA come from the germline V gene. Trimming shortened V by 5 bases and J by 5 bases, and 16 bases separated the two germline ends. The CDR3 is 14 amino acids. CDR3 nucleotide sequence: TGTGCCAGCAGCCCGGGACTCGTCCGGGACGAGCAGTACTTC. It encodes CASSPGLVRDEQYF.

The V call is TRBV28, the J call TRBJ2-5; D gene ambiguous. The ends were cut back, 3 bases at V and 1 base at J, with 6 bases in the middle. Per germline, CDR1 MDHEN and CDR2 SYDVKM. This CDR3 has 13 residues. The CDR3 bases are TGTGCCAGCAGTTTGCCGGTCCAAGAGACCCAGTACTTC. It yields the protein CASSLPVQETQYF.

V usage is TRBV7-9 and J usage is TRBJ1-6; D not certain. CDR3 length: 15 residues. V lost 5 bases, J lost 3 bases, and 11 bases lay in between. The germline V gene encodes CDR1 SEHNR and CDR2 FQNEAQ (reference sequence). The CDR3, as DNA: TGTGCCAGCAGCCATCACAGAAACTATAATTCACCCCTCCACTTT. Its protein is CASSHHRNYNSPLHF.

This chain connects TRBV13 to TRBJ2-1, with TRBD2 as a possible D gene (6 bases). Trimming cost V 2 bases and J 12 bases, with 20 bases left between them. CDR3 length: 15 amino acids. Germline CDR1 is PRHDT and CDR2 is FYEKMQ (reference sequence). CDR3 protein: CASSLLGRQGEGQFF. DNA for the CDR3: TGTGCCAGCAGCTTACTGGGGAGGCAGGGAGAAGGGCAGTTCTTC.

V and J are TRBV3-1 (or the pseudogene TRBV3-2) and TRBJ2-6, with TRBD2 identical over 8 bases. V was clipped by 4 bases and J by 4 bases; unmatched bases: 3. Germline CDR1 is LGHDT and CDR2 is YNNKEL (reference sequence). The CDR3 covers 15 residues. The CDR3: CASSRLALGANVLTF. The CDR3 coding sequence is TGTGCCAGCAGCCGACTAGCGCTCGGGGCCAACGTCCTGACTTTC.

This clone was seen a single time. The J gene is TRBJ2-5, the V gene TRBV4-2, with TRBD2 identical over 7 bases. CDR3 length equals 13 residues. CDR1 is LGHNA, CDR2 YNFKEQ, per germline. After removal of 4 bases from V and 1 base from J, the junction contained 0 bases not matched to a gene. CDR3: CASSPSGQETQYF. The DNA of the CDR3 is TGTGCCAGCAGCCCTAGCGGCCAAGAGACCCAGTACTTC.

The rearrangement joins TRBV7-4 to TRBJ2-7; TRBD1 is a possible D gene (5 bases). Germline lookup yields CDR1 SGHVT and CDR2 SQSDAQ. This CDR3 region has 17 residues. Trimming left V 1 base short and J 0 bases short, with 16 bases between. CDR3 in DNA: TGTGCCAGCAGCTTAGTTCGCCCACTTGGGGCCTCCTACGAGCAGTACGTC. It is translated as CASSLVRPLGASYEQYV.

This clone was detected once. The chain recombines TRBV29-1 with TRBJ1-2; 8 nucleotides align to TRBD1. Trimming cost V 1 base and J 8 bases; bases outside gene matches: 6. This CDR3 region has 13 residues. From germline, CDR1 is SQVTM and CDR2 ANQGSEA. The CDR3 nucleotides are TGCAGCGTTGAAGTACGGACAGGGAGCGGCTACACCTTC. This codes for CSVEVRTGSGYTF.

This clone was observed once. CDR3 protein: CASSLARPGKETQYF. Written as DNA, the CDR3 is TGCGCCAGCAGCTTGGCCAGACCGGGAAAAGAGACCCAGTACTTC. This rearrangement joins TRBV5-1 to TRBJ2-5; a weak D match, TRBD2 (5 bases). Germline CDR1 is SGHRS and CDR2 is YFSETQ. The length of the CDR3 is 15 residues. With 0 bases removed from V and 3 bases from J, the gap between germline ends came to 12 bases. Drawing the rest from reference TRBV5-1 and TRBJ2-5, the complete variable domain is KAGVTQTPRYLIKTRGQQVTLSCSPISGHRSVSWYQQTPGQGLQFLFEYFSETQRNKGNFPGRFSGRQFSNSRSEMNVSTLELGDSALYLCASSLARPGKETQYFGPGTRLLVL.

The J gene is TRBJ2-7, the V gene TRBV19; 9 bases are a match to TRBD1. The CDR3 totals 13 residues. The germline CDR1 and CDR2 sequences are LNHDA and SQIVND (reference sequence). J was trimmed by 3 bases and V by 5 bases; bases with no gene match: 2. The CDR3 reads CASSDRGSYEQYF. The CDR3 DNA reads as TGTGCCAGTAGTGACAGGGGGAGCTACGAGCAGTACTTC.

The CDR3 DNA reads TGTGCCAGTAGTGGGACAGATATGAACACTGAAGCTTTCTTT. Encoded protein: CASSGTDMNTEAFF. The chain joins TRBV19 to TRBJ1-1; 7 bases are a match to TRBD1. V lost 5 bases and J lost 0; bases outside the gene matches: 3. The V gene's germline CDR1 is LNHDA and CDR2 SQIVND (reference sequence). CDR3 length equals 14 residues.

The genes are TRBV28 and TRBJ2-3, with TRBD2 matching over 8 bases. CDR1 and CDR2 from the germline V gene are MDHEN and SYDVKM. The CDR3 totals 13 residues. J gave up 9 bases and V 1 base, and 3 bases lay outside the gene matches. The CDR3 is CASSLLGGGTQYF. The CDR3 bases are TGTGCCAGCAGTTTATTGGGCGGGGGGACGCAGTATTTT.

The chain recombines TRBV19 with TRBJ1-5, with D tentatively TRBD1 (6 bases). The CDR3 covers 15 residues. Trimming pared 6 bases from V and 7 bases from J, leaving 19 bases between. Germline loops: CDR1 LNHDA, CDR2 SQIVND (reference sequence). In DNA, the CDR3 is TGTGCCAGTAGCTTTGATCTGGGGGCGATACAGCCCCAGCATTTT. Translation gives CASSFDLGAIQPQHF.

The rearrangement joins TRBV9 to TRBJ1-5; D might be TRBD1 (6 bases). The ends were cut back, 7 bases at V and 0 bases at J, with 14 bases in the middle. The CDR3 totals 15 residues. Germline lookup yields CDR1 SGDLS and CDR2 YYNGEE. The CDR3: CASGRGQYSNQPQHF. DNA for the CDR3: TGTGCCAGCGGTAGAGGACAGTATAGCAATCAGCCCCAGCATTTT.

This chain connects TRBV19 to TRBJ1-2; 8 bases are shared with TRBD1. The germline V gene encodes CDR1 LNHDA and CDR2 SQIVND (reference sequence). This CDR3 spans 14 amino acids. J was trimmed by 11 bases and V by 5 bases; bases with no gene match: 13. The CDR3 region is CASSPTPDRAVYTF. The CDR3 DNA reads as TGTGCCAGTAGTCCCACTCCGGACAGGGCGGTTTACACCTTC.